Here is one T cell receptor (beta chain) with its context. This sample stems from a study of blood T cell repertoires in COVID-19. The authors' processing: Reference gene primer amplification gave estimated nucleated cell counts. Clones were read by immunoSEQ multiplex PCR, and TCRdb kept only the in-frame ones, dropping some. V, J and clone size were drawn from that table, and D and trimming were deduced from the DNA. The repertoire includes about 150,000 clones, about 80% of them detected once, and roughly 17% sits in the top ten. CDR1 and CDR2 (germline): SGHRS, YFSETQ. J gave up 5 bases and V 4 bases, and 8 bases lay outside the gene matches. The CDR3 covers 16 residues.

Source material: peripheral blood. The chain uses TRBV5-1 and TRBJ2-5; 13 bases fit TRBD2. This clonotype was obtained from a man aged 50 to 59 with acute or convalescent COVID-19. In nucleotides, the CDR3 is TGCGCCAGCAGCATTCTACTAGCGGGGGGGCTCGAGACCCAGTACTTC. Amino acid sequence: CASSILLAGGLETQYF. The whole variable domain, filled in from reference TRBV5-1 and TRBJ2-5, reads KAGVTQTPRYLIKTRGQQVTLSCSPISGHRSVSWYQQTPGQGLQFLFEYFSETQRNKGNFPGRFSGRQFSNSRSEMNVSTLELGDSALYLCASSILLAGGLETQYFGPGTRLLVL.